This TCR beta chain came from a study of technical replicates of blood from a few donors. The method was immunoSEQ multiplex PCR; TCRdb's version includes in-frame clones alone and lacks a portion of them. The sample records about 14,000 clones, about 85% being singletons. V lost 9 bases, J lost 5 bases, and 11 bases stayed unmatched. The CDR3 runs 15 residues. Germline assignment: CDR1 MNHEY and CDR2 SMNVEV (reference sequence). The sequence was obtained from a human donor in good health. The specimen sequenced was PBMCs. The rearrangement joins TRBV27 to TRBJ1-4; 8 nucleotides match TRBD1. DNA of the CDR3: TGTGCCAGTGGGACAGGACCTAGGTTAAATGAAAAACTGTTTTTT. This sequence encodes CASGTGPRLNEKLFF.